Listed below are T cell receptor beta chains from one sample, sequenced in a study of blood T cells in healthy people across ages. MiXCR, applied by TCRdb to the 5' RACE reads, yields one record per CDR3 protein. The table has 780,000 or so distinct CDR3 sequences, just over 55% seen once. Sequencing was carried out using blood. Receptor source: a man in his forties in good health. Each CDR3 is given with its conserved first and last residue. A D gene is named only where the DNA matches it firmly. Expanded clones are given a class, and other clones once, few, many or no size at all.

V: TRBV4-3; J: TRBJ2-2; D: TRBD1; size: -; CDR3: CASSQVGTGLAGELFF; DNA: TGCGCCAGCAGCCAAGTCGGGACAGGGCTGGCCGGGGAGCTGTTTTTT
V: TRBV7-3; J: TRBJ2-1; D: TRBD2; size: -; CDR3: CASSPIAGTDRGTGQFF; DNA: TGTGCCAGCAGCCCCATAGCGGGGACCGATCGGGGCACGGGGCAGTTCTTC
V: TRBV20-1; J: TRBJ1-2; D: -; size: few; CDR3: CSARDGWGYTF; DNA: TGCAGTGCTAGAGATGGATGGGGCTACACCTTC
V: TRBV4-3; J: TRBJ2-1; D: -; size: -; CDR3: CASSQPGTPVFF; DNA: TGCGCCAGCAGCCAACCCGGGACACCGGTGTTCTTC
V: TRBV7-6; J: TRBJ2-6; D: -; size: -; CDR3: CASSLESPRGAGANVLTF; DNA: TGTGCCAGCAGCTTAGAAAGTCCGAGGGGAGCTGGGGCCAACGTCCTGACTTTC
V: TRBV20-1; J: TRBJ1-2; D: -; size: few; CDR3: CSAIQSRNYGYTF; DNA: TGCAGTGCGATTCAAAGCCGTAACTATGGCTACACCTTC
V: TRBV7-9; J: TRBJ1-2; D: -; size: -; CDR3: CASSLNRKNGYTF; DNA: TGTGCCAGCAGCTTGAACAGGAAGAATGGCTACACCTTC
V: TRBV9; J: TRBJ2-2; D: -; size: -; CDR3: CASSVGPAGTGELFF; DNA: TGTGCCAGCAGCGTAGGCCCAGCCGGCACCGGGGAGCTGTTTTTT
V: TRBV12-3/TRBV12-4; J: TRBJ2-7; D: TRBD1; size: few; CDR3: CASSARTGGWYEQYF; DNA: TGTGCCAGCAGCGCCCGGACAGGGGGCTGGTACGAGCAGTACTTC
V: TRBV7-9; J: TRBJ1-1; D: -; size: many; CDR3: CASSLGGGTEAFF; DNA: TGTGCCAGCAGCTTAGGAGGTGGCACTGAAGCTTTCTTT
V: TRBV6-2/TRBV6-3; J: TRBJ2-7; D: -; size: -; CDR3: CASSYVSEQYF; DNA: TGTGCCAGCAGTTACGTGAGCGAGCAGTACTTC
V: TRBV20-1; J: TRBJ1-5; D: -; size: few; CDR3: CSARTIGGTVGQPQHF; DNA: TGCAGTGCTAGAACTATCGGTGGAACAGTGGGTCAGCCCCAGCATTTT
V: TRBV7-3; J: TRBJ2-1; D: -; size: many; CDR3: CASSLSSGTSYNEQFF; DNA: TGTGCCAGCAGCTTATCTTCGGGGACCTCCTACAATGAGCAGTTCTTC
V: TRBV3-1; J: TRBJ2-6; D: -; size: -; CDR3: CASSQSYWDRSSGANVLTF; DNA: TGTGCCAGCAGCCAATCCTATTGGGACCGCAGCTCTGGGGCCAACGTCCTGACTTTC
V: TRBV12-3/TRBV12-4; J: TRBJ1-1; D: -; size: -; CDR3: CASSLFAVPEAFF; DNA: TGTGCCAGCAGTCTTTTCGCAGTTCCTGAAGCTTTCTTT
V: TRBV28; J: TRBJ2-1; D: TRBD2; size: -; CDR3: CASTVSGNNEQFF; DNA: TGTGCCAGCACCGTTAGCGGGAACAATGAGCAGTTCTTC
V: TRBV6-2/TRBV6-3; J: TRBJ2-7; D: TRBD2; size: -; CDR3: CASTRPSSGSYEQYF; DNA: TGTGCCAGCACCCGCCCGAGTAGCGGGAGCTACGAGCAGTACTTC
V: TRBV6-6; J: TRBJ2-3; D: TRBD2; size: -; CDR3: CASSWDYQSTDTQYF; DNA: TGTGCCAGCAGCTGGGACTACCAAAGCACAGATACGCAGTATTTT
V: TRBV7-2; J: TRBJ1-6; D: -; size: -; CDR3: CASSSDGGAYNSPLHF; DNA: TGTGCCAGCAGCTCGGACGGGGGGGCCTATAATTCACCCCTCCACTTT
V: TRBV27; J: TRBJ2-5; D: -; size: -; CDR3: CASSQRADPFPETQYF; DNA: TGTGCCAGCAGCCAAAGAGCGGACCCCTTTCCAGAGACCCAGTACTTC
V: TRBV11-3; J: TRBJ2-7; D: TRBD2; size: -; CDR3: CASSVTSGRSEQYF; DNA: TGTGCCAGCAGCGTGACTAGCGGGAGGAGTGAGCAGTACTTC
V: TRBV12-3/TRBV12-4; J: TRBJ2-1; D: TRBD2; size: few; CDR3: CASSPPGTMDNEQFF; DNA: TGTGCCAGCAGTCCACCCGGGACTATGGACAATGAGCAGTTCTTC
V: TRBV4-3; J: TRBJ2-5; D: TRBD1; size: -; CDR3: CASSQGTGTSAQETQYF; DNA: TGCGCCAGCAGCCAGGGGACAGGGACCTCCGCCCAAGAGACCCAGTACTTC
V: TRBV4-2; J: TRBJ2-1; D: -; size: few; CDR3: CASSLVGDSYNEQFF; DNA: TGTGCCAGCAGCCTGGTGGGGGACTCATACAATGAGCAGTTCTTC
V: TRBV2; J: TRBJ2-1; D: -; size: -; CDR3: CASRGESHNEQFF; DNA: TGTGCCAGCAGAGGGGAATCGCACAATGAGCAGTTCTTC
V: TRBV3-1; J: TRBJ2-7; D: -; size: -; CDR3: CASSPRGDRQYF; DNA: TGTGCCAGCAGCCCACGGGGGGACAGGCAGTACTTC
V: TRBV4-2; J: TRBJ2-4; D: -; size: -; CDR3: CACSQVETGSAKNIQYF; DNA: TGTGCCTGCAGCCAAGTAGAGACGGGGAGCGCCAAAAACATTCAGTACTTC
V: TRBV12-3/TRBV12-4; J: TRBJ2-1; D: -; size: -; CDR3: CASSFLQTNTNEQFF; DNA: TGTGCCAGCAGTTTCCTGCAGACGAATACCAATGAGCAGTTCTTC
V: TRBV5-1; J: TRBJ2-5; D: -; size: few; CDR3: CASNPGGQETQYF; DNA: TGCGCCAGCAACCCCGGGGGACAAGAGACCCAGTACTTC
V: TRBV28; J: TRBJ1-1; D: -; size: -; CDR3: CASSGSGNTEAFF; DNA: TGTGCCAGCAGCGGCTCGGGCAACACTGAAGCTTTCTTT
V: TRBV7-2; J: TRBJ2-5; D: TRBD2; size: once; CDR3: CASSPVSSGGQETQYF; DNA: TGTGCCAGCAGCCCGGTTTCTAGCGGGGGCCAAGAGACCCAGTACTTC
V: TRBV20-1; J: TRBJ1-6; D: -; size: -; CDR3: CSARLRPGGSYNSPLHF; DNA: TGCAGTGCTAGACTTCGGCCCGGCGGATCCTATAATTCACCCCTCCACTTT
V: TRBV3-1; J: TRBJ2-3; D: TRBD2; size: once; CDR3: CASSQGNLAGGGTDTQYF; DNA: TGTGCCAGCAGCCAAGGGAACCTAGCGGGGGGGGGCACAGATACGCAGTATTTT
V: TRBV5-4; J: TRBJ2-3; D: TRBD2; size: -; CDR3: CASSSAGGTTDTQYF; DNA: TGTGCCAGCAGCTCAGCGGGAGGAACCACAGATACGCAGTATTTT
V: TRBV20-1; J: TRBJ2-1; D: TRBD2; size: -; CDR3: CSATSGAQDNEQFF; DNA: TGCAGCGCCACTAGCGGGGCCCAAGACAATGAGCAGTTCTTC
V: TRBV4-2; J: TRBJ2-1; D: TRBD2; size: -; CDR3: CASSRGSGSSYNEQFF; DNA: TGTGCCAGCAGCCGCGGTAGCGGGAGCTCCTACAATGAGCAGTTCTTC
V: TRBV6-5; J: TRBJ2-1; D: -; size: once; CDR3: CASSLNDNEQFF; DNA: TGTGCCAGCAGTTTGAACGACAATGAGCAGTTCTTC
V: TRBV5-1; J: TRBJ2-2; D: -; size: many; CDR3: CASSWDGLTGELFF; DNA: TGCGCCAGCAGCTGGGACGGCCTCACCGGGGAGCTGTTTTTT
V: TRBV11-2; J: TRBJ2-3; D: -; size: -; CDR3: CASSLEGTGTDTQYF; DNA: TGTGCCAGCAGCTTAGAGGGAACAGGGACGGATACGCAGTATTTT
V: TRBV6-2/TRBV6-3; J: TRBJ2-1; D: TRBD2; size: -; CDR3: CASGSIATSGASEQFF; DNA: TGTGCCAGCGGGTCCATAGCGACTAGCGGGGCCAGTGAGCAGTTCTTC
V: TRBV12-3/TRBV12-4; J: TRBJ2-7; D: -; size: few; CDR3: CASSWESRNYEQYF; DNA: TGTGCCAGCAGTTGGGAAAGTCGGAACTACGAGCAGTACTTC
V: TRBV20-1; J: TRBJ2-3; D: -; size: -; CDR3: CSARAEAGAATDTQYF; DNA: TGCAGTGCTAGAGCAGAGGCTGGGGCAGCCACAGATACGCAGTATTTT
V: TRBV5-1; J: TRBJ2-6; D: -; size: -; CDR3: CASSLVAHSGANVLTF; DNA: TGCGCCAGCAGCTTGGTTGCCCACTCTGGGGCCAACGTCCTGACTTTC
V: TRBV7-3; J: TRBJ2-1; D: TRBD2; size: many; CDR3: CASRFLLAGDAFF; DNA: TGTGCCAGCAGGTTCCTCTTAGCGGGAGACGCGTTCTTC
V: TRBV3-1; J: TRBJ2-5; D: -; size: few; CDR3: CASSHDTSGETQYF; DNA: TGTGCCAGCAGCCATGATACTAGTGGAGAGACCCAGTACTTC
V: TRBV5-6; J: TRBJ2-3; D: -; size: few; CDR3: CASSLAGGNADTQYF; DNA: TGTGCCAGCAGCTTGGCTGGAGGGAACGCAGATACGCAGTATTTT
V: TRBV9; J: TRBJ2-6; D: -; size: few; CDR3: CASGTLVSGANVLTF; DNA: TGTGCCAGTGGGACACTAGTATCTGGGGCCAACGTCCTGACTTTC
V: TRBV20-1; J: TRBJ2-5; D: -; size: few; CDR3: CSARDTEVQPQYF; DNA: TGCAGTGCTAGAGATACGGAGGTACAACCCCAGTACTTC
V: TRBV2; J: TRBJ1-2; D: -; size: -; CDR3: CASSETRAQRIYGYTF; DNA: TGTGCCAGCAGTGAAACCCGGGCCCAGAGGATCTATGGCTACACCTTC